This entry concerns a single T cell receptor beta chain. Its antigen is currently unknown. The sample belongs to a study of T cell responses to AZD1222 COVID-19 vaccine. Study-level points and caveats: An increase in Spike-specific TCR breadth and depth was observed after two AZD1222 doses.

The data were produced by immunoSEQ multiplex PCR, yet TCRdb's version contains in-frame clones alone and is incomplete. The sample has about 100,000 clones; approximately 89% are singletons. This receptor was taken from an adult in good health. The sequenced sample was peripheral blood, obtained on day 0 of MenACWY control vaccination.

The CDR3 sequence is CASRTEGTGSAYGYTF. The DNA of the CDR3 is TGTGCCAGCAGGACGGAGGGGACAGGGTCGGCCTATGGCTACACCTTC. The chain combines TRBV28 with TRBJ1-2; 9 bases fit TRBD1. Germline CDR1 MDHEN, CDR2 SYDVKM. The CDR3 runs to 16 residues. After removal of 6 bases from V and 4 bases from J, the junction contained 12 bases not matched to a gene.